These T cell receptor beta chains were read from a single sample in a study of Tregs in tolerant kidney transplant recipients. TCRdb keeps only in-frame clones here, not all; method: immunoSEQ multiplex PCR. The sample records approximately 47,000 clones, about 92% being singletons. The sequences come from CD8+ T cells from blood (PBMCs), collected 12 months after the transplant. The receptors come from a human patient who received a combined kidney and bone marrow transplant. Part of the T cell pool may stem from the graft donor. Each CDR3 is given with its conserved first and last residue. The order of the fields is CDR3 protein, V gene, J gene.

CDR3aa: CASSLEGSAGSYEQYF
v_gene: TRBV5-4
j_gene: TRBJ2-7

CDR3aa: CASSIVMQGIWEQYF
v_gene: TRBV19
j_gene: TRBJ2-7

CDR3aa: CASTGLASTDTQYF
v_gene: TRBV6-5
j_gene: TRBJ2-3

CDR3aa: CASSPQGVFTEAFF
v_gene: TRBV7-9
j_gene: TRBJ1-1

CDR3aa: CASSKFVGRGYEQYF
v_gene: TRBV6-5
j_gene: TRBJ2-7

CDR3aa: CASSSRDRVSGNTIYF
v_gene: TRBV7-6
j_gene: TRBJ1-3

CDR3aa: CASRIIGGTGGRYEQYF
v_gene: TRBV5-1
j_gene: TRBJ2-7

CDR3aa: CASGRELPDTQYF
v_gene: TRBV7-2
j_gene: TRBJ2-3

CDR3aa: CASSLAGVYNEQFF
v_gene: TRBV27
j_gene: TRBJ2-1

CDR3aa: CASSPDRQGFFYEQYF
v_gene: TRBV5-6
j_gene: TRBJ2-7

CDR3aa: CASSIGQGSYEQYF
v_gene: TRBV19
j_gene: .

CDR3aa: CASSQDSGQGGEQYF
v_gene: TRBV4-1
j_gene: TRBJ2-7

CDR3aa: CATSRRTAAGELFF
v_gene: TRBV15
j_gene: TRBJ1-4

CDR3aa: CASSPRGGTQYF
v_gene: TRBV27
j_gene: TRBJ2-3

CDR3aa: CASKASGYNEQFF
v_gene: TRBV9
j_gene: TRBJ2-1

CDR3aa: CASSLGASGRGDEQFF
v_gene: TRBV27
j_gene: TRBJ2-1

CDR3aa: CASSDGTGAGNQPQHF
v_gene: TRBV9
j_gene: TRBJ1-5

CDR3aa: CASSVASGGGETQYF
v_gene: TRBV9
j_gene: TRBJ2-5

CDR3aa: CASSQGDTEAFF
v_gene: TRBV6-5
j_gene: TRBJ1-1

CDR3aa: CASSQDPGTGVGGYTF
v_gene: TRBV4-1
j_gene: TRBJ1-2

CDR3aa: CASRSGTSGTRQETQYF
v_gene: TRBV5-4
j_gene: TRBJ2-5

CDR3aa: CASSPGTGYGYTF
v_gene: TRBV7-8
j_gene: TRBJ1-2

CDR3aa: CASTKTGSGEYF
v_gene: TRBV11-2
j_gene: TRBJ2-7

CDR3aa: CASSLWTGKWNTEAFF
v_gene: TRBV28
j_gene: TRBJ1-1

CDR3aa: CASSISGGPSYEQYF
v_gene: TRBV27
j_gene: TRBJ2-7

CDR3aa: CASRASSGDTDTQYF
v_gene: TRBV6-4
j_gene: TRBJ2-3

CDR3aa: CASSITLSSGSNYEQYF
v_gene: TRBV19
j_gene: TRBJ2-7

CDR3aa: CASSIGGNYNEQFF
v_gene: TRBV19
j_gene: TRBJ2-1

CDR3aa: CASSLGLTYEQYF
v_gene: TRBV5-4
j_gene: TRBJ2-7

CDR3aa: CASSAAGVPYEQYF
v_gene: TRBV9
j_gene: TRBJ2-7

CDR3aa: CASSKENRVPHEQYF
v_gene: TRBV21-1
j_gene: TRBJ2-7

CDR3aa: CASSLGDFETQYF
v_gene: TRBV5-6
j_gene: TRBJ2-5

CDR3aa: CSVPWENVLTF
v_gene: TRBV29-1
j_gene: TRBJ2-6

CDR3aa: CASSLVRSYEQYF
v_gene: TRBV5-6
j_gene: .

CDR3aa: CASSEGQEFTEAFF
v_gene: TRBV6-5
j_gene: TRBJ1-1

CDR3aa: CASGLGRGQGDPYEQYF
v_gene: TRBV12-5
j_gene: TRBJ2-7

CDR3aa: CASSSASGKSSYEQYF
v_gene: TRBV13
j_gene: TRBJ2-7

CDR3aa: CASSTSRAAYYEQYF
v_gene: TRBV19
j_gene: TRBJ2-7

CDR3aa: CAISETGGSYEQYF
v_gene: TRBV10-3
j_gene: TRBJ2-7

CDR3aa: CASSTRLGGAFF
v_gene: TRBV18
j_gene: TRBJ1-1

CDR3aa: CASSLVDRGPGSYNSPLHF
v_gene: TRBV5-5
j_gene: TRBJ1-6

CDR3aa: CASSLALQETQYF
v_gene: TRBV7-9
j_gene: TRBJ2-5

CDR3aa: CASSLGGYNEQFF
v_gene: TRBV5-6
j_gene: TRBJ2-1

CDR3aa: CASSLGTAYEQYF
v_gene: TRBV27
j_gene: TRBJ2-7

CDR3aa: CASPDRDYGYTF
v_gene: TRBV6-1
j_gene: TRBJ1-2

CDR3aa: CASSEEYGTPYEQYF
v_gene: TRBV7-8
j_gene: TRBJ2-7

CDR3aa: CASRQTGMYEQYF
v_gene: TRBV7-9
j_gene: TRBJ2-7

CDR3aa: CASSIDRDTGVMHEKLFF
v_gene: TRBV19
j_gene: TRBJ1-4

CDR3aa: CASSLALGTVNTEAFF
v_gene: TRBV5-5
j_gene: TRBJ1-1

CDR3aa: CASSSRDWGYNEQFF
v_gene: TRBV6-5
j_gene: TRBJ2-1

CDR3aa: CASSIATRGGNEQFF
v_gene: TRBV19
j_gene: TRBJ2-1

CDR3aa: CASSFVGGPYNEQFF
v_gene: TRBV2
j_gene: TRBJ2-1